These 30 T cell receptor beta chains originate from one sample sequenced in a study of beta chain features in type 1 diabetes. Study-level results: In all four CD4+ subsets, TCRB CDR3 length was significantly, moderately reduced in type 1 diabetes.

The whole isolated RNA underwent reverse transcription, so sequencing captured expressed TCRB transcripts. Sequenced by immunoSEQ multiplex PCR; TCRdb stores in-frame clones only, minus some. Of more than 300,000 clones in the sample, roughly 13% are singletons; the top ten hold 0.0095% to 0.012%. These receptors lack a known antigen. What was sequenced was naive CD4+ T cells from blood. These receptor sequences come from a woman between 18 and 30 years old with type 1 diabetes.

This clone was seen only a few times. Other DNA sequences within the sample encode an identical CDR3. V is TRBV18 and J is TRBJ1-3; no clear D gene. V was shortened by 2 bases and J by 2 bases, with 7 bases between the two germline ends. There are 14 residues in the CDR3. The germline V gene encodes CDR1 KGHSH and CDR2 LQKENI. The CDR3 DNA sequence: TGTGCCAGCTCACCAGAGAGCGCTGGAAACACCATATATTTT. As protein: CASSPESAGNTIYF.

This chain links TRBV5-4 with TRBJ2-1; 9 nucleotides line up with TRBD2. Germline lookup yields CDR1 SGHNT and CDR2 YYREEE (reference sequence). V trimming: 0 bases; J trimming: 6 bases; junction bases outside the gene matches: 7. The CDR3 totals 16 residues. The CDR3 is CASSLGGGRAVNEQFF. The DNA for the CDR3 is TGTGCCAGCAGCTTGGGCGGCGGGAGGGCCGTCAATGAGCAGTTCTTC.

This sequence joins TRBV4-1 and TRBJ1-1; D call uncertain. Germline values: CDR1 MGHRA, CDR2 YSYEKL. The CDR3 has 13 amino acids. The V end was cut by 5 bases, the J end by 7 bases, with 14 bases between. The CDR3 DNA is TGCGCCAGCAGCAAGCCCGACACGGTTGAAGCTTTCTTT. This translates into CASSKPDTVEAFF.

This clone showed up just a few times. The chain employs TRBV5-1 and TRBJ1-6; D is uncertain. The length of the CDR3 is 15 residues. V was pared by 2 bases and J by 0 bases, with 6 bases between. CDR1 and CDR2 from the germline V gene are SGHRS and YFSETQ. CDR3 sequence: CASSLVSSYNSPLHF. The DNA for the CDR3 is TGCGCCAGCAGCTTAGTGAGCTCCTATAATTCACCCCTCCACTTT. The whole variable domain, filled in from reference TRBV5-1 and TRBJ1-6, reads KAGVTQTPRYLIKTRGQQVTLSCSPISGHRSVSWYQQTPGQGLQFLFEYFSETQRNKGNFPGRFSGRQFSNSRSEMNVSTLELGDSALYLCASSLVSSYNSPLHFGNGTRLTVT.

This clone showed up just a few times. The CDR3: CASSSEASYNSPLHF. CDR3 DNA sequence: TGTGCCAGCAGTTCCGAAGCCTCCTATAATTCACCCCTCCACTTT. The chain uses TRBV27 and TRBJ1-6; D is ambiguous. Germline V gene sequence: CDR1 MNHEY, CDR2 SMNVEV (reference sequence). This CDR3 has 15 amino acids. V was cut by 4 bases and J by 0 bases, with 7 bases left in between.

The V and J genes are TRBV18 and TRBJ2-5; 8 nucleotides line up with TRBD1. Germline V lookup: CDR1 KGHSH, CDR2 LQKENI. Trimming at V came to 2 bases and at J to 4 bases, leaving 3 bases not matched to a gene. The CDR3 extends over 14 amino acids. The CDR3: CASSPTGQGETQYF. CDR3 DNA: TGTGCCAGCTCACCAACCGGACAGGGAGAGACCCAGTACTTC.

J is TRBJ2-1 and V is TRBV6-5; TRBD1 aligns across 9 bases. Per germline, CDR1 MNHEY and CDR2 SVGAGI. V gave up 6 bases and J gave up 6 bases; unmatched junction bases: 6. The CDR3 spans 14 residues. CDR3 amino acids: CASSPGQGRNEQFF. In nucleotides, the CDR3 is TGTGCCAGCAGCCCGGGACAGGGACGCAATGAGCAGTTCTTC.

The CDR3 is CASSLEAALYF. The CDR3 DNA sequence: TGTGCCAGCAGCTTAGAGGCGGCATTGTACTTC. V usage is TRBV7-9 and J usage is TRBJ2-7; D not resolved. Germline assignment: CDR1 SEHNR and CDR2 FQNEAQ (reference sequence). Trimming took off 1 base at V and 12 bases at J, with 10 bases between the two ends. The CDR3 length is 11 residues. The whole variable domain, filled in from reference TRBV7-9 and TRBJ2-7, reads DTGVSQNPRHKITKRGQNVTFRCDPISEHNRLYWYRQTLGQGPEFLTYFQNEAQLEKSRLLSDRFSAERPKGSFSTLEIQRTEQGDSAMYLCASSLEAALYFGPGTRLTVT.

This rearrangement joins TRBV9 to TRBJ2-4; 7 nucleotides agree with TRBD1. Trimming at V came to 2 bases and at J to 7 bases, leaving 6 bases not matched to a gene. The CDR3 is made up of 14 amino acids. The germline V gene has CDR1 SGDLS and CDR2 YYNGEE. CDR3: CASSVRQGANIQYF. In DNA form, the CDR3 reads TGTGCCAGCAGCGTTCGACAGGGTGCCAACATTCAGTACTTC.

J is TRBJ1-4 and V is TRBV25-1; D is possibly TRBD1 (6 bases). Germline V gene sequence: CDR1 MGHDK, CDR2 SYGVNS. V gave up 4 bases and J gave up 13 bases, with 22 bases separating them. The CDR3 is 15 amino acids. CDR3 in amino acids: CASSATTGHPGSLFF. The CDR3 DNA sequence: TGTGCCAGCAGTGCCACGACAGGCCACCCCGGATCACTGTTTTTT.

This sequence joins TRBV7-2 and TRBJ2-2, with D maybe TRBD2 (6 bases). Germline V gene lookup returns CDR1 SGHTA and CDR2 FQGNSA. Trimming cost V 7 bases and J 1 base, with 7 bases left between them. This CDR3 has 13 residues. CDR3 sequence (DNA): TGTGCCAGCAAGGAGGGGAACACCGGGGAGCTGTTTTTT. It is translated as CASKEGNTGELFF.

This clone has only a few counts. This chain uses TRBV25-1 with TRBJ2-2; D is possibly TRBD1 (5 bases). CDR3 length: 14 amino acids. Germline CDR1 reads MGHDK; CDR2 reads SYGVNS. Trimming stripped 4 bases from V and 1 base from J, with 7 bases between. This CDR3 reads CASSGQMNTGELFF. The CDR3 bases are TGTGCCAGCAGTGGACAGATGAACACCGGGGAGCTGTTTTTT.

Concerning this clone itself: Other DNA sequences within the sample encode an identical CDR3. The CDR3 reads CASSQGSGLETQYF. The DNA for the CDR3 is TGCGCCAGCAGCCAGGGGAGTGGGTTAGAGACCCAGTACTTC. The genes are TRBV4-3 and TRBJ2-5; tentative D call: TRBD2 (5 bases). The length of the CDR3 is 14 residues. From germline, CDR1 is LGHNA and CDR2 YSLEER. The V end was cut by 3 bases, the J end by 4 bases, with 12 bases between.

A few counts support this clone. The rearrangement uses TRBV28 and TRBJ2-2, with D perhaps TRBD1 (5 bases). This CDR3 is 14 amino acids long. The ends were cut back, 5 bases at V and 1 base at J, with 8 bases in the middle. Germline assignment: CDR1 MDHEN and CDR2 SYDVKM. The CDR3 sequence is CASSTGQNTGELFF. The CDR3 DNA reads TGTGCCAGCAGTACCGGACAGAACACCGGGGAGCTGTTTTTT.

This clone was detected only a few times. This rearrangement joins TRBV5-6 to TRBJ2-3; possibly TRBD1 for D (5 bases). The V gene's germline CDR1 is SGHDT and CDR2 YYEEEE. The CDR3 covers 15 residues. V shed 3 bases and J shed 2 bases, with 13 bases lying between them. The CDR3: CASSYQRQYTDTQYF. DNA for the CDR3: TGTGCCAGCAGCTACCAAAGACAGTACACAGATACGCAGTATTTT.

J is TRBJ2-5 and V is TRBV11-2, with TRBD2 matching over 14 bases. V gave up 5 bases and J gave up 5 bases; unmatched junction bases: 7. The CDR3 length is 16 residues. Germline V gene sequence: CDR1 SGHAT, CDR2 FQNNGV. The CDR3, as DNA: TGTGCCAGCAGCCGCCGGGGACTAGCGGGAGTGGAGACCCAGTACTTC. Its translation: CASSRRGLAGVETQYF.

J is TRBJ2-5 and V is TRBV29-1; D may be TRBD2 (5 bases). V lost 3 bases to trimming and J lost 1 base, with 9 bases between them. This CDR3 is built from 13 residues. Germline-derived CDR1 and CDR2 are SQVTM and ANQGSEA. CDR3 amino acids: CSVDEGFQETQYF. The CDR3 region has the DNA TGCAGCGTTGATGAGGGCTTCCAAGAGACCCAGTACTTC.

The chain's CDR3 is CAISDVAGTQYF. CDR3 nucleotides: TGTGCCATCAGTGATGTAGCGGGGACCCAGTACTTC. The chain combines TRBV10-3 with TRBJ2-5; TRBD2 aligns across 7 bases. The CDR3 is 12 residues long. Germline V gene sequence: CDR1 ENHRY, CDR2 SYGVKD. V gave up 3 bases and J gave up 7 bases; unmatched junction bases: 2.

This clone was found a few times. The rearrangement uses TRBV18 and TRBJ1-2; D possibly corresponds to TRBD1 (5 bases). With 3 bases removed from V and 2 bases from J, the gap between germline ends came to 19 bases. The CDR3 consists of 17 residues. CDR1 and CDR2 from the germline V gene are KGHSH and LQKENI. CDR3 sequence reads: CASSPPSSKAGNYGYTF. Here the CDR3 DNA reads TGTGCCAGCTCACCCCCGTCGTCGAAGGCAGGGAACTATGGCTACACCTTC.

This chain links TRBV19 with TRBJ2-3; 10 nucleotides agree with TRBD1. V lost 9 bases, J lost 2 bases, and 5 bases stayed unmatched. The CDR3 runs to 14 residues. In germline, CDR1 is LNHDA, CDR2 SQIVND (reference sequence). CDR3 nucleotide sequence: TGTGCCAGCCGGGACAGGGGACCCACAGATACGCAGTATTTT. Encoded protein: CASRDRGPTDTQYF.

The rearrangement joins TRBV6-1 to TRBJ1-1; D is possibly TRBD1 (5 bases). Trimming stripped 2 bases from V and 8 bases from J, with 12 bases between. The CDR3 loop spans 13 amino acids. Germline V lookup: CDR1 MNHNS, CDR2 SASEGT. CDR3 DNA sequence: TGTGCCAGCAGTGAAAGGGTGGGGCGGGAAGCTTTCTTT. Translating it yields CASSERVGREAFF.

The chain links TRBV28 to TRBJ2-3, with TRBD2 matching 10 bases. The CDR3 consists of 16 residues. The V and J ends lost 4 bases and 2 bases, in that order; junction bases with no gene match: 6. Germline loops: CDR1 MDHEN, CDR2 SYDVKM. The CDR3: CASSSLAGANTDTQYF. The CDR3 DNA follows: TGTGCCAGCAGTTCCCTAGCGGGAGCCAACACAGATACGCAGTATTTT.

This clone was counted between two and nine times. This sequence joins TRBV9 and TRBJ2-7; D may be TRBD2 (6 bases). Per the germline V gene, CDR1 is SGDLS and CDR2 is YYNGEE. V was cut by 0 bases and J by 6 bases, with 16 bases left in between. The CDR3 is made up of 15 amino acids. DNA of the CDR3: TGTGCCAGCAGCGTAGAGGCGCGAATGGGGGGCGAGCAGTACTTC. Translating it yields CASSVEARMGGEQYF.

The table lists this clone with a few counts. V usage is TRBV5-1 and J usage is TRBJ2-5; 8 nucleotides align to TRBD1. In germline, CDR1 is SGHRS, CDR2 YFSETQ. The CDR3 totals 13 residues. The junction had 0 bases not matched to a gene; V was cut back by 0 bases and J by 5 bases. CDR3 nucleotides: TGCGCCAGCAGCTTGGACAGGGGGGAGACCCAGTACTTC. It translates to CASSLDRGETQYF.

The chain couples TRBV25-1 to TRBJ1-2, with unresolved D. V lost 9 bases to trimming and J lost 4 bases, with 15 bases between them. The CDR3 extends over 13 amino acids. Germline CDR1 MGHDK, CDR2 SYGVNS. The CDR3 DNA follows: TGTGCCAGTAAAACGGGAGGCAGCTATGGCTACACCTTC. Translated, it gives CASKTGGSYGYTF.

This clone turned up a few times. The chain uses TRBV5-6 and TRBJ1-5, with D possibly matching TRBD1 (6 bases). The CDR3 runs to 13 residues. Trimming took 4 bases from V and 9 from J, leaving 14 bases between them. CDR1 is SGHDT, CDR2 YYEEEE, per germline. The CDR3 DNA follows: TGTGCCAGCAGCGGACAGCACTTGGGGCCCCAGCATTTT. It is translated as CASSGQHLGPQHF.

V and J are TRBV29-1 and TRBJ2-7, with 7 bases identical to TRBD2. Germline V CDR1 and CDR2: SQVTM, ANQGSEA. The CDR3 covers 13 residues. V shed 7 bases, J shed 0 bases, and the junction held 6 bases outside the gene matches. The CDR3 bases are TGCAGCGCCGTGGGGACTATCTCCTACGAGCAGTACTTC. Its protein is CSAVGTISYEQYF.

This clone was seen a few times. This chain links TRBV11-2 with TRBJ2-1, with D perhaps matching TRBD2 (6 bases). CDR1 is SGHAT, CDR2 FQNNGV, per germline. The CDR3 spans 13 residues. Trimming cost V 3 bases and J 12 bases, with 15 bases left between them. The CDR3 reads CASSFGGAGSQFF. CDR3 DNA: TGTGCCAGCAGCTTCGGAGGGGCTGGATCGCAGTTCTTC.

This clone has a handful of counts. The gene calls are TRBV9 and TRBJ2-3; perhaps TRBD2 as D (6 bases). Trimming stripped 0 bases from V and 8 bases from J, with 19 bases between. The length of the CDR3 is 16 residues. Per the germline V gene, CDR1 is SGDLS and CDR2 is YYNGEE. CDR3 amino acids: CASSVDPDYQKVTQYF. DNA for the CDR3: TGTGCCAGCAGCGTAGATCCGGACTACCAGAAGGTTACGCAGTATTTT.

V gene TRBV28 combines with J gene TRBJ2-7; TRBD2 aligns across 10 bases. The trim removed 7 bases at V and 7 bases at J, leaving 16 bases unmatched. CDR1 is MDHEN, CDR2 SYDVKM, per germline. The CDR3 totals 16 residues. The CDR3 protein is CASTSPPLAGRGEQYF. Here the CDR3 DNA reads TGTGCCAGCACCTCCCCCCCACTAGCGGGAAGAGGAGAGCAGTACTTC.